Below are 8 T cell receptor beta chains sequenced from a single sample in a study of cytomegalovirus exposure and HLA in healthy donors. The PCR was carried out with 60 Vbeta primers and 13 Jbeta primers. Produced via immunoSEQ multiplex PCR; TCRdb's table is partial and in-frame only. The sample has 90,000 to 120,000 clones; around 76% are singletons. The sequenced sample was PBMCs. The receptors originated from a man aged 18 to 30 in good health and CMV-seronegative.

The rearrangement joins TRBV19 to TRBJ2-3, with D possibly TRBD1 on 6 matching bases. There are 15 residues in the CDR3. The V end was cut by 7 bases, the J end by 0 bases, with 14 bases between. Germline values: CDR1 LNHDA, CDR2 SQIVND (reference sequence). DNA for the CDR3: TGTGCCAGTACCTACAGGGTTTCTAGCACAGATACGCAGTATTTT. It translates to CASTYRVSSTDTQYF.

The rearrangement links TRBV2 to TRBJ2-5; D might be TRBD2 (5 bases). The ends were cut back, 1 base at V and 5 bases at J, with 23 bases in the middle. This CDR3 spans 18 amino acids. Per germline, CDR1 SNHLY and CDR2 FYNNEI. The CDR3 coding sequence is TGTGCCAGCAGTGAAGGCGTCGCATTTATGGGAGCCTTGGAGACCCAGTACTTC. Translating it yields CASSEGVAFMGALETQYF.

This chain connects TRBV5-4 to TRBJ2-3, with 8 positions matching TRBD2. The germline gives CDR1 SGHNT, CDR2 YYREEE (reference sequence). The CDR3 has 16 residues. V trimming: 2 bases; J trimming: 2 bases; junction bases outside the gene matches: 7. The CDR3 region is CASSLAGAKLTDTQYF. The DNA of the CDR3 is TGTGCCAGCAGCTTAGCGGGGGCCAAACTCACAGATACGCAGTATTTT.

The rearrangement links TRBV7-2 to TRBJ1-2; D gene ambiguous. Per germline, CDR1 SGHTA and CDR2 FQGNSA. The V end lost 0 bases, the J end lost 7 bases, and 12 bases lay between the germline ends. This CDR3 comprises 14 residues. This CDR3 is CASSLARGLGGYTF. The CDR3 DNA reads TGTGCCAGCAGCTTAGCGCGAGGGCTCGGTGGCTACACCTTC.

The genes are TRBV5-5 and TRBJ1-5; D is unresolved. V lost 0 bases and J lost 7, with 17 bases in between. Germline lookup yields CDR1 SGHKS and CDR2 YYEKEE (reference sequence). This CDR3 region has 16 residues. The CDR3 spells CASSLVYRGWSQPQHF. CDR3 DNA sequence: TGTGCCAGCAGCTTGGTCTATCGGGGATGGAGCCAGCCCCAGCATTTT.

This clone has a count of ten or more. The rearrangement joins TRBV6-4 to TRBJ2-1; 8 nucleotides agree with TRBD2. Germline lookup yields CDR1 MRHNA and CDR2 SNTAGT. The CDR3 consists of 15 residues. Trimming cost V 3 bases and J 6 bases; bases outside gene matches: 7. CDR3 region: CASSESGGGINEQFF. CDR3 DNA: TGTGCCAGCAGTGAGTCGGGGGGGGGAATCAATGAGCAGTTCTTC.

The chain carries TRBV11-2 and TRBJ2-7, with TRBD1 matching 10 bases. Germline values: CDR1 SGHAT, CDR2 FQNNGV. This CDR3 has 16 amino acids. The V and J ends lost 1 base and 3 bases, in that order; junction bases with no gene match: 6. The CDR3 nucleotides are TGTGCCAGCAGCTTAGTGGGACAGGGGCCCTTCTACGAGCAGTACTTC. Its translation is CASSLVGQGPFYEQYF.

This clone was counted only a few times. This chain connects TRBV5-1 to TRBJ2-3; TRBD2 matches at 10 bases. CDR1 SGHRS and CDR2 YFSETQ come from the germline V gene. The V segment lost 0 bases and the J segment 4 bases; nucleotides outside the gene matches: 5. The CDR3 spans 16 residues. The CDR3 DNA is TGCGCCAGCAGCTTGGCCCCTAGCGGGGGTGCAGATACGCAGTATTTT. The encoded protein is CASSLAPSGGADTQYF. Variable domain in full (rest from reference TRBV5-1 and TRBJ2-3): KAGVTQTPRYLIKTRGQQVTLSCSPISGHRSVSWYQQTPGQGLQFLFEYFSETQRNKGNFPGRFSGRQFSNSRSEMNVSTLELGDSALYLCASSLAPSGGADTQYFGPGTRLTVL.